Following are 14 T cell receptor beta chains from one sample sequenced in a study of T-cell memory formation after mild COVID-19. TCRdb analysed the 5' RACE reads with MiXCR anew, one entry per CDR3 protein. The table has under 650,000 distinct CDR3 sequences, approximately 19% seen once. The material sequenced was PBMCs or a T cell subset sorted from them (not recorded which). The receptors were sampled from an adult woman who had mild COVID-19 (a few samples of this study predate the infection). Cell type and time point are not known.

In this sample, this clonotype turned up a few times. The CDR3 DNA is TGTGCCAGTAGTGGGATCGGGCCCGGCGGTACCTATGGCTACACCTTC. Its protein product is CASSGIGPGGTYGYTF. The chain has TRBV19 and TRBJ1-2, with D unclear. This CDR3 region has 16 residues. V lost 5 bases and J lost 4, with 20 bases in between. CDR1 and CDR2 (germline): LNHDA, SQIVND (reference sequence).

This clonotype was recorded at least ten times. The V call is TRBV7-9, the J call TRBJ1-4; D not certain. Germline V gene sequence: CDR1 SEHNR, CDR2 FQNEAQ (reference sequence). This CDR3 is 15 amino acids long. The germline V and J ends were trimmed by 7 bases and 0 bases, with 12 bases remaining between them. CDR3 nucleotide sequence: TGTGCCAGCACGGCATGGTCCGCAACTAATGAAAAACTGTTTTTT. The encoded protein is CASTAWSATNEKLFF.

This rearrangement joins TRBV7-9 to TRBJ2-1; D uncertain. The CDR3 extends over 14 amino acids. The germline CDR1 and CDR2 sequences are SEHNR and FQNEAQ (reference sequence). The ends were cut back, 11 bases at V and 0 bases at J, with 14 bases in the middle. DNA for the CDR3: TGTGCCTGCGAAGAAAGGAGCTCCTACAATGAGCAGTTCTTC. It encodes CACEERSSYNEQFF.

The chain couples TRBV18 to TRBJ2-1; 9 nucleotides match TRBD1. This CDR3 is built from 16 residues. Germline V gene data show CDR1 as KGHSH and CDR2 as LQKENI. The V segment lost 4 bases and the J segment 6 bases; nucleotides outside the gene matches: 10. CDR3 amino acids: CASSQRPGQGFNEQFF. The CDR3 DNA sequence: TGTGCCAGCTCACAAAGACCGGGACAGGGCTTCAATGAGCAGTTCTTC.

J is TRBJ2-1 and V is TRBV20-1; 11 bases line up with TRBD2. The V and J ends lost 6 bases and 8 bases, in that order; junction bases with no gene match: 12. This CDR3 has 15 amino acids. The germline gives CDR1 DFQATT, CDR2 SNEGSKA (reference sequence). The CDR3 sequence is CSATLSGGAYDEQFF. CDR3 in DNA: TGCAGTGCCACCCTTAGCGGGGGGGCCTATGATGAGCAGTTCTTC.

The rearrangement uses TRBV2 and TRBJ2-3; TRBD1 agrees at 7 bases. The length of the CDR3 is 13 residues. With 4 bases clipped from V and 10 bases from J, the junction kept 8 bases outside the gene matches. The germline CDR1 and CDR2 sequences are SNHLY and FYNNEI. DNA of the CDR3: TGTGCCAGCAGTGCGACAGGGCTTCTGGCGCAGTATTTT. Its protein is CASSATGLLAQYF.

The chain carries TRBV20-1 and TRBJ2-7, with D perhaps matching TRBD2 (5 bases). This CDR3 is 15 amino acids long. Germline V gene sequence: CDR1 DFQATT, CDR2 SNEGSKA (reference sequence). Trimming shortened V by 3 bases and J by 1 base, and 16 bases separated the two germline ends. CDR3 in amino acids: CSARSVKGVSYEQYF. Here the CDR3 DNA reads TGCAGTGCTAGGAGTGTAAAGGGAGTTTCCTACGAGCAGTACTTC.

This clonotype showed up just a few times. The chain links TRBV12-3 or TRBV12-4 to TRBJ2-2, with D unresolved. V lost 10 bases to trimming and J lost 3 bases, with 6 bases between them. The CDR3 spans 11 residues. In DNA, the CDR3 is TGTGCCATAAGTCACACCGGGGAGCTGTTTTTT. Translation gives CAISHTGELFF.

This clonotype was seen only a few times. The CDR3 DNA is TGTGCCAGCAGCCCGCGGGGGCGCCCAGGCTACAATGAGCAGTTCTTC. Protein product: CASSPRGRPGYNEQFF. The chain uses TRBV7-9 and TRBJ2-1, with D possibly TRBD2 on 7 matching bases. The ends were cut back, 5 bases at V and 3 bases at J, with 17 bases in the middle. Germline lookup yields CDR1 SEHNR and CDR2 FQNEAQ (reference sequence). The CDR3 consists of 16 residues.

The sample holds a few counts of this clonotype. The rearrangement links TRBV6-5 to TRBJ2-7; no clear D. This CDR3 has 12 amino acids. Between the trimmed V and J ends, which lost 2 bases and 7 bases, there was a span of 9 bases. Germline CDR1 MNHEY, CDR2 SVGAGI. The CDR3 DNA sequence: TGTGCCAGCAGTTACGTGGGCAGAGAGCAGTACTTC. This codes for CASSYVGREQYF.

This chain uses TRBV19 with TRBJ2-7; perhaps TRBD1 as D (6 bases). This CDR3 has 14 amino acids. Germline loops: CDR1 LNHDA, CDR2 SQIVND (reference sequence). V lost 6 bases, J lost 0 bases, and 12 bases lay in between. This chain's CDR3 is CASRPTGSSYEQYF. The CDR3 nucleotides read TGTGCCAGTAGACCCACAGGGAGCTCCTACGAGCAGTACTTC.

There are many counts of this clonotype. The J gene is TRBJ1-1, the V gene TRBV12-3 or TRBV12-4, with D perhaps TRBD1 (6 bases). V was clipped by 6 bases and J by 1 base, with 9 bases between them. CDR3 length equals 13 residues. The CDR3 region is CASSSGQNTEAFF. CDR3 coding DNA: TGTGCCAGCAGCTCGGGACAGAACACTGAAGCTTTCTTT.

There are a few counts of this clonotype. The chain couples TRBV4-1 to TRBJ2-2, with no clear D. CDR1 MGHRA and CDR2 YSYEKL come from the germline V gene. The V and J ends lost 4 bases and 5 bases respectively, with 11 bases between them. The CDR3 runs to 14 residues. CDR3 sequence reads: CASSPLWSTGELFF. CDR3 DNA sequence: TGCGCCAGCAGCCCGTTATGGAGTACCGGGGAGCTGTTTTTT.

This rearrangement joins TRBV5-6 to TRBJ2-1; 9 nucleotides match TRBD2. Germline CDR1 is SGHDT and CDR2 is YYEEEE. V lost 2 bases to trimming and J lost 6 bases; unmatched junction nucleotides: 9. The CDR3 has 16 amino acids. The CDR3 nucleotides are TGTGCCAGCAGCTTTAGGGGGACTAGCCGCCTCAATGAGCAGTTCTTC. Translated: CASSFRGTSRLNEQFF. Drawing the rest from reference TRBV5-6 and TRBJ2-1, the complete variable domain is DAGVTQSPTHLIKTRGQQVTLRCSPKSGHDTVSWYQQALGQGPQFIFQYYEEEERQRGNFPDRFSGHQFPNYSSELNVNALLLGDSALYLCASSFRGTSRLNEQFFGPGTRLTVL.